This T cell receptor beta chain was identified in a study of blood T cell repertoires in COVID-19. Profiled with immunoSEQ multiplex PCR; TCRdb holds only in-frame clones, not every one. This table holds roughly 250,000 clones, 70% to 85% found once. This clonotype originated in a human donor with COVID-19, enrolled during active disease. The donor label of this sample is uncertain. The sample consisted of peripheral blood.

This chain's CDR3 is CSADSVNEQFF. The CDR3 nucleotides read TGCAGTGCTGATAGCGTGAATGAGCAGTTCTTC. The rearrangement links TRBV20-1 to TRBJ2-1, with a tentative D call TRBD2 (5 bases). CDR3 length: 11 amino acids. Per germline, CDR1 DFQATT and CDR2 SNEGSKA (reference sequence). The ends were cut back, 5 bases at V and 7 bases at J, with 9 bases in the middle.